The clone carrying this T cell receptor beta chain was observed a single time. Germline V gene lookup returns CDR1 SGHAT and CDR2 FQNNGV. The CDR3 extends over 16 amino acids. Germline trimming cut 5 bases from V and 3 bases from J; bases unmatched to any gene: 10. It was with 60 Vbeta and 13 Jbeta primers that the PCR ran. This table comes from immunoSEQ multiplex PCR, and its TCRdb copy is limited to in-frame clones, with some not included. The sample lists around 140,000 clones; 80% were seen once. The sample is drawn from a study of cytomegalovirus exposure and HLA in healthy donors. What was sequenced was PBMCs. V and J are TRBV11-2 and TRBJ2-3; TRBD1 matches 8 bases. The TCR comes from a man in his forties or fifties in good health and CMV-seronegative. The CDR3 coding sequence is TGTGCCAGCAGCCCGAACAGGACAGGGAGGACAGATACGCAGTATTTT. Its translation: CASSPNRTGRTDTQYF.